This is a list of T cell receptor beta chains from one sample in a study of CD8 T cells in Susac syndrome. MiXCR, run by TCRdb on the immunoSEQ multiplex PCR reads, gives a single entry per CDR3 protein. The sample contains about 240,000 distinct CDR3 sequences, 90% to 96% of which appear only once. The specimen was CD4+ T cells from PBMCs. The receptors originated from a human donor with Susac syndrome. CDR3s include the opening cysteine and the closing phenylalanine or tryptophan. D genes are given only for firm matches. Some rows mark clone size as missing; the rest say once, few, many or name a class of expanded clone.

j_call d_call clone_size v_call cdr3_aa cdr3_nt
TRBJ1-2 . . TRBV14 CASSLRDLSGYTF TGTGCCAGCAGCTTACGGGATCTTTCTGGCTACACCTTC
TRBJ2-5 . . TRBV4-1 CASGTGARETQYF TGCGCCAGCGGGACCGGGGCGAGAGAGACCCAGTACTTC
TRBJ1-1 . . TRBV20-1 CAYREGNTEAFF TGCGCTTACAGGGAGGGGAACACTGAAGCTTTCTTT
TRBJ2-5 . . TRBV3-1 CASSQRTDQETQYF TGTGCCAGCAGCCAACGTACTGACCAAGAGACCCAGTACTTC
TRBJ2-5 TRBD1 . TRBV28 CASSLQGTAQETQYF TGTGCCAGCAGTCTCCAAGGGACAGCCCAAGAGACCCAGTACTTC
TRBJ1-1 . . TRBV15 CATSRDQRNTEAFF TGTGCCACCAGCAGAGATCAGCGGAACACTGAAGCTTTCTTT
TRBJ2-5 . once TRBV2 CASSGNSFQETQYF TGTGCCAGCAGTGGGAACAGCTTCCAAGAGACCCAGTACTTC
TRBJ2-1 . . TRBV5-1 CASSLAAGYNEQFF TGCGCCAGCAGCTTGGCTGCAGGTTACAATGAGCAGTTCTTC
TRBJ2-1 . . TRBV20-1 CSGCVGDEQFF TGCAGTGGGTGTGTCGGTGATGAGCAGTTCTTC
TRBJ1-2 . . TRBV30 CAWSVGWAAGYTF TGTGCCTGGAGTGTCGGGTGGGCGGCTGGCTACACCTTC
TRBJ2-4 . . TRBV27 CASSPRADKNIQYF TGTGCCAGCAGTCCCCGAGCGGACAAAAACATTCAGTACTTC
TRBJ2-7 . . TRBV28 CATSGTNSYEQYF TGTGCCACCTCCGGGACCAACTCCTACGAGCAGTACTTC
TRBJ2-1 TRBD2 . TRBV27 CASSPTWGEGYQFF TGTGCCAGCAGTCCGACCTGGGGGGAGGGATACCAGTTCTTC
TRBJ2-7 . . TRBV5-1 CASSLAGGKGGYEQYF TGCGCCAGCAGCTTGGCGGGAGGTAAAGGGGGCTACGAGCAGTACTTC
TRBJ1-2 . . TRBV27 CASSFSGGAYGYTF TGTGCCAGCAGTTTCAGCGGGGGGGCCTATGGCTACACCTTC
TRBJ2-1 . few TRBV29-1 CSVGRDNEQFF TGCAGCGTTGGTCGAGACAATGAGCAGTTCTTC
TRBJ2-6 . . TRBV19 CASHRGRESSGANVLTF TGTGCCAGCCATAGGGGACGTGAGAGCTCTGGGGCCAACGTCCTGACTTTC
TRBJ2-2 TRBD2 . TRBV4-2 CASSHASGRTGELFF TGTGCCAGCAGCCACGCTAGCGGGAGAACCGGGGAGCTGTTTTTT
TRBJ2-5 TRBD2 once TRBV2 CASNVAGQETQYF TGTGCCAGCAACGTAGCGGGGCAAGAGACCCAGTACTTC
TRBJ2-5 . . TRBV28 CASGRPKETQYF TGTGCCAGCGGGAGACCTAAAGAGACCCAGTACTTC
TRBJ1-5 . . TRBV20-1 CSASPSATASNQPQHF TGCAGTGCTAGTCCCTCGGCGACAGCAAGCAATCAGCCCCAGCATTTT
TRBJ1-2 . . TRBV3-1 CASSPSGGGNYGYTF TGTGCCAGCAGCCCCTCCGGCGGGGGAAATTATGGCTACACCTTC
TRBJ2-3 . . TRBV27 CASSRLGTSSTDTQYF TGTGCCAGCAGCCGACTTGGTACCTCTAGCACAGATACGCAGTATTTT
TRBJ1-2 . once TRBV29-1 CSVESAGKDGYTF TGCAGCGTTGAATCGGCGGGGAAGGATGGCTACACCTTC
TRBJ1-1 . . TRBV9 CASSVYPVGESFF TGTGCCAGCAGCGTATATCCCGTGGGAGAATCTTTCTTT
TRBJ2-2 TRBD1 once TRBV5-1 CASRAGTGDTGELFF TGCGCCAGCAGGGCCGGGACAGGAGACACCGGGGAGCTGTTTTTT
TRBJ2-2 TRBD2 . TRBV4-2 CASTQGLAGENTGELFF TGTGCCAGCACCCAGGGACTAGCGGGAGAGAACACCGGGGAGCTGTTTTTT
TRBJ2-7 . . TRBV3-1 CASSQGADYEQYF TGTGCCAGCAGCCAAGGGGCAGACTACGAGCAGTACTTC
TRBJ1-2 . . TRBV28 CATRYLSGYTF TGTGCCACCCGATACTTGAGTGGCTACACCTTC
TRBJ2-7 . once TRBV3-1 CASSQGRREQYF TGTGCCAGCAGCCAAGGTAGGCGGGAGCAGTACTTC
TRBJ1-5 . once TRBV5-6 CASSWWDRARGNQPQHF TGTGCCAGCAGTTGGTGGGACCGGGCGAGGGGCAATCAGCCCCAGCATTTT
TRBJ2-7 TRBD1 . TRBV7-9 CASSRGTGTYEQYF TGTGCCAGCAGCCGGGGGACAGGGACCTACGAGCAGTACTTC
TRBJ2-7 . . TRBV4-1 CASSQPRGRQSSYEQYF TGCGCCAGCAGCCAACCTCGGGGACGGCAGAGCTCCTACGAACAGTACTTC
TRBJ1-4 . . TRBV27 CASSFGMTTNEKLFF TGTGCCAGCAGTTTTGGAATGACAACTAATGAAAAACTGTTTTTT
TRBJ2-1 . once TRBV6-5 CASSEQGRIDEQFF TGTGCCAGCAGTGAACAGGGGAGGATCGATGAGCAGTTCTTC
TRBJ2-2 TRBD1 . TRBV2 CASLKDREYTGELFF TGTGCCAGCTTAAAGGACAGGGAATACACCGGGGAGCTGTTTTTT
TRBJ2-7 . . TRBV11-2 CASSLVAQGPHEQYF TGTGCCAGCAGCTTAGTGGCCCAGGGACCTCACGAGCAGTACTTC